This T cell receptor (beta chain) stems from a study of blood T cell repertoires in COVID-19. Overall study: The United States, Italy and Spain provided the acute and convalescent COVID-19 samples. The analysed material was cDNA or gDNA that came from T cells, B-cell-depleted T cells, or PBMCs.

Patients at the Seattle site were enrolled during active infection and followed longitudinally. Original analysis: Using reference gene primer amplification, nucleated cell counts were estimated. TCRdb's table, derived via immunoSEQ multiplex PCR, lists solely in-frame clones and lacks some. The DNA was the basis for D and trimming; V, J and clone size are from that table. The sample shows about 200,000 clones, about 82% of them seen only once. V was clipped by 2 bases and J by 0 bases, with 16 bases between them. CDR1 and CDR2 (germline): GTSNPN, SVGIG (reference sequence). This CDR3 has 16 residues. In its sample, this clone was seen a few times.

The chain carries TRBV30 and TRBJ1-2, with D unclear. Material: peripheral blood. The origin of this receptor is a woman aged 70-85 years with COVID-19, enrolled during active disease. The CDR3 spells CAWSPYHDTSNYGYTF. The CDR3 DNA sequence: TGTGCCTGGAGTCCATACCATGACACCTCTAACTATGGCTACACCTTC.